The 10 T cell receptor beta chains reported below all come from one sample, sequenced in a study of PD-1 blockade in classical Hodgkin lymphoma. Generated by immunoSEQ multiplex PCR, the TCRdb table keeps only in-frame clones and is missing some. In the table there are tens of thousands of clones, 60% to 75% of which are singletons. Time point given: cycle 4 day 1 (C4D1), after around six weeks of nivolumab. In every patient, relapse followed autologous stem cell transplantation, while exposure to brentuximab vedotin differed. Material: peripheral blood mononuclear cells (PBMCs), obtained before the fourth cycle of nivolumab. These receptors all stem from a human donor with classical Hodgkin lymphoma.

Only one count was recorded for this clone. The rearrangement joins TRBV6-5 to TRBJ2-2; 10 bases align to TRBD1. Germline V gene sequence: CDR1 MNHEY, CDR2 SVGAGI. This CDR3 spans 14 amino acids. The trim removed 6 bases at V and 4 bases at J, leaving 2 bases unmatched. The CDR3 spells CASRDRGFTGELFF. The CDR3 DNA is TGTGCCAGCAGGGACAGGGGGTTCACCGGGGAGCTGTTTTTT.

The chain has TRBV7-2 and TRBJ1-4; TRBD1 aligns across 7 bases. V dropped 4 bases and J dropped 5; count of bases not matched to a gene: 10. The CDR3 is made up of 16 amino acids. CDR1 is SGHTA, CDR2 FQGNSA, per germline. CDR3 loop: CASSYRGGGPNEKLFF. DNA for the CDR3: TGTGCCAGCAGCTACAGGGGCGGGGGGCCCAATGAAAAACTGTTTTTT.

The chain couples TRBV11-2 to TRBJ2-5; weak D call: TRBD2 (5 bases). The V and J ends lost 4 bases and 5 bases respectively, with 17 bases between them. The CDR3 runs 15 residues. Germline V gene data show CDR1 as SGHAT and CDR2 as FQNNGV. CDR3 protein: CASSSTGGFLETQYF. CDR3 DNA sequence: TGTGCCAGCAGCTCAACCGGCGGGTTTTTGGAGACCCAGTACTTC.

The V call is TRBV6-1, the J call TRBJ1-5, with 7 bases that match TRBD1. The CDR3 totals 15 residues. Looked up from germline, CDR1 is MNHNS and CDR2 is SASEGT. V was pared by 6 bases and J by 3 bases, with 8 bases of the junction left unmatched. CDR3 nucleotide sequence: TGTGCCAGCAGGAGAACGGGACAGCTCAATCAGCCCCAGCATTTT. This gives the protein CASRRTGQLNQPQHF.

This clone has only a few counts. This chain connects TRBV18 to TRBJ2-1; D not resolved. V gave up 2 bases and J gave up 7 bases, with 3 bases separating them. Germline V gene data show CDR1 as KGHSH and CDR2 as LQKENI. This CDR3 comprises 11 residues. The CDR3 region is CASSPGNEQFF. In nucleotides, the CDR3 is TGTGCCAGCTCACCAGGGAATGAGCAGTTCTTC.

The table lists this clone with a few counts. V and J are TRBV4-3 and TRBJ2-7; 12 bases match TRBD2. This CDR3 is built from 15 residues. Per the germline V gene, CDR1 is LGHNA and CDR2 is YSLEER. J was trimmed by 4 bases and V by 3 bases; bases with no gene match: 4. In DNA, the CDR3 is TGCGCCAGCAGCCACCGACTAGCGGGGGAATACGAGCAGTACTTC. Protein sequence: CASSHRLAGEYEQYF.

This chain links TRBV6-5 with TRBJ1-1; D might be TRBD1 (5 bases). There are 14 residues in the CDR3. The germline gives CDR1 MNHEY, CDR2 SVGAGI. V lost 5 bases, J lost 4 bases, and 14 bases lay in between. CDR3 bases: TGTGCCAGCAGTCGCGGGAGGGGTAGCACTGAAGCTTTCTTT. This codes for CASSRGRGSTEAFF.

The table lists this clone with many counts. V gene TRBV11-2 combines with J gene TRBJ1-2; no reliable D call. This CDR3 has 14 residues. Trimming took 3 bases from V and 4 from J, leaving 12 bases between them. Germline lookup yields CDR1 SGHAT and CDR2 FQNNGV. In DNA form, the CDR3 reads TGTGCCAGCAGCTTCATTCCAGCGATCTATGGCTACACCTTC. Translating gives CASSFIPAIYGYTF.

The rearrangement joins TRBV4-1 to TRBJ1-5; the D gene is possibly TRBD1 (6 bases). Per the germline V gene, CDR1 is MGHRA and CDR2 is YSYEKL. V lost 4 bases, J lost 0 bases, and 10 bases lay in between. This CDR3 spans 15 amino acids. The chain's CDR3 is CASSRGAYSNQPQHF. The CDR3 DNA reads as TGCGCCAGCAGCCGGGGGGCTTATAGCAATCAGCCCCAGCATTTT.

The genes are TRBV6-4 and TRBJ2-1; 8 positions agree with TRBD2. The V gene end was trimmed by 5 bases and the J gene end by 4 bases; junction bases not matched to a gene: 7. The germline gives CDR1 MRHNA, CDR2 SNTAGT. CDR3 length: 15 amino acids. The DNA for the CDR3 is TGTGCCAGCAGTCGGACTAGCTTGGTGTACAATGAGCAGTTCTTC. Translation gives CASSRTSLVYNEQFF.